A single sample is the source of the 10 T cell receptor beta chains below, sequenced in a study of cytomegalovirus exposure and HLA in healthy donors. In the PCR, 60 Vbeta and 13 Jbeta primers were used. The protocol was immunoSEQ multiplex PCR, while the TCRdb copy is restricted to in-frame clones and leaves out a portion. Found here are approximately 140,000 clones, approximately 82% of them singletons; the top ten hold 1.5% to 2%. The sample comprised PBMCs. The receptors were sampled from a woman between 35 and 50 years old in good health and CMV-seronegative.

This clone was seen once. The genes are TRBV7-9 and TRBJ2-1; TRBD2 aligns across 10 bases. V gave up 10 bases and J gave up 7 bases; unmatched junction bases: 10. In germline, CDR1 is SEHNR, CDR2 FQNEAQ (reference sequence). This CDR3 region has 14 residues. CDR3 sequence reads: CATTGTSVWNEQFF. Here the CDR3 DNA reads TGTGCCACCACCGGGACTAGCGTTTGGAATGAGCAGTTCTTC.

The rearrangement links TRBV10-3 to TRBJ2-5, with a tentative D call TRBD2 (6 bases). The length of the CDR3 is 15 residues. CDR1 is ENHRY and CDR2 is SYGVKD in the germline V gene. Trimming took off 3 bases at V and 5 bases at J, with 16 bases between the two ends. CDR3 region: CAISERGSTGETQYF. In DNA form, the CDR3 reads TGTGCCATCAGTGAACGGGGGAGCACGGGGGAGACCCAGTACTTC.

The chain recombines TRBV28 with TRBJ2-3; D unclear. V was shortened by 6 bases and J by 5 bases, with 12 bases between the two germline ends. There are 13 residues in the CDR3. CDR1 is MDHEN, CDR2 SYDVKM, per germline. This CDR3 is CASRSQAGDTQYF. CDR3 nucleotides: TGTGCCAGCAGGTCCCAGGCTGGAGATACGCAGTATTTT.

Only one count was recorded for this clone. V is TRBV11-1 and J is TRBJ2-3; 7 bases agree with TRBD2. Trimming at V came to 2 bases and at J to 1 base, leaving 6 bases not matched to a gene. The CDR3 length is 16 residues. Germline CDR1 and CDR2: SGHAT and FQDESV (reference sequence). The CDR3 is CASSLIASGGTDTQYF. CDR3 DNA: TGTGCCAGCAGCTTAATAGCTAGCGGAGGCACAGATACGCAGTATTTT.

This chain uses TRBV29-1 with TRBJ2-7; the D gene is possibly TRBD1 (5 bases). In germline, CDR1 is SQVTM, CDR2 ANQGSEA. Trimming stripped 6 bases from V and 2 bases from J, with 8 bases between. CDR3 length equals 11 residues. CDR3 protein: CSVGHPYEQYF. CDR3 coding DNA: TGCAGCGTAGGACATCCCTACGAGCAGTACTTC.

The chain links TRBV28 to TRBJ2-7, with a possible D match to TRBD2 (6 bases). Trimming shortened V by 3 bases and J by 1 base, and 10 bases separated the two germline ends. Germline CDR1 is MDHEN and CDR2 is SYDVKM. This CDR3 comprises 14 residues. This CDR3 reads CASSFAGLSYEQYF. As DNA, the CDR3 is TGTGCCAGCAGTTTCGCGGGATTATCCTACGAGCAGTACTTC.

The gene calls are TRBV27 and TRBJ1-5; no clear D. CDR1 and CDR2 (germline): MNHEY, SMNVEV (reference sequence). This CDR3 is 12 amino acids long. Trimming stripped 8 bases from V and 5 bases from J, with 10 bases between. CDR3 in DNA: TGTGCCAGCTCATCAGGATATCAGCCCCAGCATTTT. Its protein is CASSSGYQPQHF.

This rearrangement joins TRBV7-2 to TRBJ2-1, with D perhaps matching TRBD2 (6 bases). The CDR3 is made up of 17 amino acids. Germline V gene data show CDR1 as SGHTA and CDR2 as FQGNSA. V lost 4 bases and J lost 4, with 20 bases in between. The CDR3 bases are TGTGCCAGCAGCTGGGTAACCGGGACTCGCACATACAATGAGCAGTTCTTC. As protein: CASSWVTGTRTYNEQFF.

The chain combines TRBV28 with TRBJ2-7; 10 nucleotides match TRBD2. Germline CDR1 MDHEN, CDR2 SYDVKM. Losses at the gene ends were 5 bases for V and 0 bases for J; bases not matched to a gene: 7. CDR3 length: 16 residues. The CDR3: CASSPPGLAFSYEQYF. DNA for the CDR3: TGTGCCAGCAGTCCACCGGGACTAGCGTTCTCCTACGAGCAGTACTTC.

The rearrangement links TRBV5-1 to TRBJ2-3; 10 bases are shared with TRBD2. The trim removed 4 bases at V and 5 bases at J, leaving 7 bases unmatched. The CDR3 extends over 15 amino acids. Germline CDR1 and CDR2: SGHRS and YFSETQ. This chain's CDR3 is CASSPLAGAGDTQYF. CDR3 DNA sequence: TGCGCCAGCAGCCCTCTAGCGGGAGCCGGAGATACGCAGTATTTT.